This T cell receptor (beta chain) was obtained from a study of T cells in narcolepsy. Overall study findings and caveats: Autoreactive HCRT-specific and TRIB2-specific clonotypes were marked in same-patient CSF-versus-blood CD4+ comparisons.

Germline CDR1 is SGHNT and CDR2 is YYREEE (reference sequence). The CDR3 has 15 amino acids. Deletions cut 2 bases from V and 2 bases from J, with 12 bases between. Of note for this clone: Antigen: not known. At the DNA level, this CDR3 is encoded by other sequences in the same sample as well.

TCRdb's copy holds only in-frame clones and misses some; the assay was immunoSEQ multiplex PCR. Altogether approximately 32,000 clones are present, about 90% being singletons, with the ten largest covering 0.8% to 0.95%. Sequences were obtained from CD45RA- memory CD4+ T cells from PBMCs. The chain has TRBV5-4 and TRBJ2-3; possibly TRBD1 for D (6 bases). The sequence came from a human donor with narcolepsy. The CDR3 coding sequence is TGTGCCAGCAGCTTAGGGGGACGGACCACAGATACGCAGTATTTT. Protein product: CASSLGGRTTDTQYF.